The clone carrying this T cell receptor beta chain showed up just once. The repertoire was sequenced with immunoSEQ multiplex PCR; TCRdb's copy has only in-frame clones and lacks some. The table has about 230,000 clones, 65% to 90% seen once. The data belong to a study of blood T cell repertoires in COVID-19. This CDR3 has 14 amino acids. Between the trimmed V and J ends, which lost 2 bases and 1 base, there was a span of 8 bases. Looked up from germline, CDR1 is PRHDT and CDR2 is FYEKMQ (reference sequence). This chain connects TRBV13 to TRBJ1-1; D remains unclear. This receptor was identified in a man younger than 35 who had recovered from COVID-19. Specimen: PBMCs or T cells enriched from blood (not recorded which). The CDR3 protein is CASSLSPGNTEAFF. The CDR3 nucleotides read TGTGCCAGCAGCTTAAGTCCAGGGAACACTGAAGCTTTCTTT.